Each of the 8 T cell receptor beta chains below was sequenced from the same sample in a study of cytomegalovirus exposure and HLA in healthy donors. The study ran its PCR with 60 Vbeta and 13 Jbeta primers. The protocol was immunoSEQ multiplex PCR, while the TCRdb copy is restricted to in-frame clones and leaves out a portion. The sample gives about 55,000 clones, roughly four fifths of which show up once; 1.5% to 2% is in the top ten. The sequenced material came from PBMCs. The receptors here all came from a man in his thirties or forties in good health and CMV-seronegative.

This sequence joins TRBV7-2 and TRBJ1-1; D is unclear. The CDR3 sequence is 13 residues long. Germline lookup yields CDR1 SGHTA and CDR2 FQGNSA. The V end was cut by 3 bases, the J end by 2 bases, with 7 bases between. The CDR3 loop is CASSFRGNTEAFF. DNA of the CDR3: TGTGCCAGCAGCTTTCGCGGAAACACTGAAGCTTTCTTT. The whole variable domain, filled in from reference TRBV7-2 and TRBJ1-1, reads GAGVSQSPSNKVTEKGKDVELRCDPISGHTALYWYRQSLGQGLEFLIYFQGNSAPDKSGLPSDRFSAERTGGSVSTLTIQRTQQEDSAVYLCASSFRGNTEAFFGQGTRLTVV.

The sample holds a few counts of this clone. The chain uses TRBV28 and TRBJ1-5; 8 nucleotides line up with TRBD1. The junction had 9 bases not matched to a gene; V was cut back by 9 bases and J by 5 bases. The length of the CDR3 is 14 residues. In germline, CDR1 is MDHEN, CDR2 SYDVKM. The CDR3 loop is CASERQGSHQPQHF. Written as DNA, the CDR3 is TGTGCCAGTGAAAGACAGGGGTCTCATCAGCCCCAGCATTTT.

About this clone: Mismatch with germline at one junction end may stem from a read error. This chain joins TRBV27 and TRBJ1-6; D is ambiguous. CDR1 and CDR2 from the germline V gene are MNHEY and SMNVEV (reference sequence). The CDR3 totals 12 residues. In nucleotides, the CDR3 is TGTGCCAGCAGTTATTATAATTCCCCCCTCCACTTT. It codes for CASSYYNSPLHF.

As concerns this clone: The same CDR3 arises from other DNA sequences in this sample as well. The chain joins TRBV6-5 to TRBJ2-7, with 12 bases aligning to TRBD1. CDR1 and CDR2 from the germline V gene are MNHEY and SVGAGI. V trimming: 9 bases; J trimming: 4 bases; junction bases outside the gene matches: 4. The CDR3 is 13 residues long. The DNA of the CDR3 is TGTGCCAGTCGGGACAGGGGGCCGTACGAGCAGTACTTC. This translates into CASRDRGPYEQYF.

This chain connects TRBV30 to TRBJ2-5; 11 bases agree with TRBD1. Judging by the DNA end, TRBJ2-7 fits better; the J call may be wrong. Germline CDR1 reads GTSNPN; CDR2 reads SVGIG (reference sequence). The CDR3 consists of 14 residues. CDR3 sequence reads: CAWSWDRGVYEQYF. The CDR3 DNA is TGTGCCTGGAGCTGGGACAGGGGGGTTTACGAGCAGTACTTC.

The CDR3 DNA is TGTGCCAGCTCATCCGCCTCCCATGGTAAAGGGGGTACGCAGTATTTT. This sequence encodes CASSSASHGKGGTQYF. The genes are TRBV18 and TRBJ2-3; tentative D call: TRBD1 (6 bases). The germline CDR1 and CDR2 sequences are KGHSH and LQKENI. This CDR3 is built from 16 residues. With 5 bases removed from V and 8 bases from J, the gap between germline ends came to 23 bases.

The chain recombines TRBV13 with TRBJ1-4, with 8 bases aligning to TRBD1. V dropped 4 bases and J dropped 5; count of bases not matched to a gene: 12. The CDR3 has 17 amino acids. The germline V gene encodes CDR1 PRHDT and CDR2 FYEKMQ (reference sequence). The CDR3 loop reads CASSSTPSQGANEKLFF. The CDR3 DNA follows: TGTGCCAGCAGCTCCACCCCCAGCCAGGGGGCAAATGAAAAACTGTTTTTT.

This chain uses TRBV19 with TRBJ2-5; 7 nucleotides align to TRBD1. The J call may not be correct, given that the DNA end is closer to TRBJ2-7. CDR3 length equals 13 residues. Germline values: CDR1 LNHDA, CDR2 SQIVND (reference sequence). CDR3 DNA: TGTGCCAGTAGTAGGGACAGCCTCTACGAGCAGTACTTC. Its protein product is CASSRDSLYEQYF.